The 27 T cell receptor beta chains presented below share a single source sample, sequenced in a study of blood T cell repertoires in COVID-19. Using immunoSEQ multiplex PCR, the repertoire was profiled, and TCRdb retains in-frame clones only, with some absent. The sample includes about 370,000 clones, approximately 90% of them seen just once. Sequenced: PBMCs or T cells enriched from blood (not recorded which). Source of these receptors: a man aged 18 to 29 who had recovered from COVID-19.

The chain links TRBV27 to TRBJ2-7, with D tentatively TRBD2 (6 bases). Per the germline V gene, CDR1 is MNHEY and CDR2 is SMNVEV (reference sequence). Trimming took off 2 bases at V and 5 bases at J, with 22 bases between the two ends. The CDR3 has 17 amino acids. Written as DNA, the CDR3 is TGTGCCAGCAGTTTAGGAGGGTGGAGGACACCCCCCGACGAGCAGTACTTC. This codes for CASSLGGWRTPPDEQYF.

The chain joins TRBV29-1 to TRBJ2-2, with a weak D call TRBD2 (5 bases). Germline assignment: CDR1 SQVTM and CDR2 ANQGSEA. The CDR3 runs 14 residues. Trimming stripped 7 bases from V and 6 bases from J, with 18 bases between. CDR3 nucleotides: TGCAGCGCTTGGACTGAGGCATCCCCCGGGGAGCTGTTTTTT. Its translation: CSAWTEASPGELFF.

The chain combines TRBV30 with TRBJ1-4, with D uncertain. Germline V gene data show CDR1 as GTSNPN and CDR2 as SVGIG (reference sequence). This CDR3 comprises 13 residues. Trimming left V 0 bases short and J 7 bases short, with 9 bases between. The CDR3 DNA follows: TGTGCCTGGAGTGTATCGGGGTTTGAAAAACTGTTTTTT. Translating gives CAWSVSGFEKLFF.

This clone was seen once. The chain recombines TRBV5-4 with TRBJ2-5; TRBD1 aligns across 7 bases. This CDR3 has 13 residues. Trimming cost V 3 bases and J 5 bases; bases outside gene matches: 4. Looked up from germline, CDR1 is SGHNT and CDR2 is YYREEE (reference sequence). The CDR3 sequence: CASSSQGIETQYF. The CDR3, as DNA: TGTGCCAGCAGCTCACAGGGGATCGAGACCCAGTACTTC.

This clone appeared a single time. This sequence joins TRBV28 and TRBJ2-1, with TRBD2 matching 8 bases. Trimming at V came to 5 bases and at J to 8 bases, leaving 14 bases not matched to a gene. The CDR3 sequence is 16 residues long. Germline CDR1 reads MDHEN; CDR2 reads SYDVKM. In DNA, the CDR3 is TGTGCCAGCAGTGCCGACAGACCGGGACTAGGAGATGAGCAGTTCTTC. Protein product: CASSADRPGLGDEQFF.

This chain joins TRBV6-8 and TRBJ2-2, with D possibly TRBD2 on 6 matching bases. Germline V lookup: CDR1 MNHGY, CDR2 SAAAGT. This CDR3 has 13 amino acids. The V end was cut by 5 bases, the J end by 6 bases, with 10 bases between. In nucleotides, the CDR3 is TGTGCCAGCAGTGCGGGGTTAGCCGGGGAGCTGTTTTTT. It yields the protein CASSAGLAGELFF.

The chain joins TRBV5-1 to TRBJ1-6; D gene uncertain. The germline gives CDR1 SGHRS, CDR2 YFSETQ. V lost 2 bases and J 5 bases, leaving 5 bases between the germline ends. This CDR3 is built from 13 residues. The CDR3 loop reads CASSLHDNSPLHF. As DNA, the CDR3 is TGCGCCAGCAGCTTACACGATAATTCACCCCTCCACTTT.

The V gene is TRBV7-8, the J gene TRBJ2-1, with a weak D call TRBD2 (6 bases). Germline CDR1 reads SGHVS; CDR2 reads FQNEAQ. The V gene lost 0 bases and the J gene lost 1 base, with 7 bases spanning the gap. The CDR3 has 15 residues. The CDR3, as DNA: TGTGCCAGCAGCTTAGCGGAGGGGTCCTACAATGAGCAGTTCTTC. Amino acid sequence: CASSLAEGSYNEQFF.

The rearrangement uses TRBV27 and TRBJ1-1; TRBD1 is a possible D gene (6 bases). Trimming removed 10 bases from V and 0 bases from J, with 24 bases in between. The CDR3 extends over 17 amino acids. Germline CDR1 is MNHEY and CDR2 is SMNVEV (reference sequence). The CDR3 region is CATPLVCRGHLNTEAFF. In nucleotides, the CDR3 is TGTGCCACCCCTTTAGTTTGCAGGGGCCACCTGAACACTGAAGCTTTCTTT.

V is TRBV28 and J is TRBJ1-2; no clear D gene. Per germline, CDR1 MDHEN and CDR2 SYDVKM. The CDR3 totals 16 residues. Trimming took 6 bases from V and 2 from J, leaving 19 bases between them. This chain's CDR3 is CASSPHDTAPNYGYTF. In DNA form, the CDR3 reads TGTGCCAGCAGCCCCCATGACACGGCCCCAAACTATGGCTACACCTTC.

With respect to this clone: The sample has other DNA sequences that encode this CDR3 too. The chain employs TRBV18 and TRBJ2-3; no clear D gene. The CDR3 is made up of 14 amino acids. Between the trimmed V and J ends, which lost 3 bases and 4 bases, there was a span of 11 bases. Germline-derived CDR1 and CDR2 are KGHSH and LQKENI. CDR3 nucleotide sequence: TGTGCCAGCTCACCTGGCCTGGCCGCAGATACGCAGTATTTT. This sequence encodes CASSPGLAADTQYF. The full variable domain, rest sourced from reference TRBV18 and TRBJ2-3, is NAGVMQNPRHLVRRRGQEARLRCSPMKGHSHVYWYRQLPEEGLKFMVYLQKENIIDESGMPKERFSAEFPKEGPSILRIQQVVRGDSAAYFCASSPGLAADTQYFGPGTRLTVL.

In this sample, this clone turned up a few times. The chain is built from TRBV4-1 and TRBJ2-1; 8 positions agree with TRBD1. Germline CDR1 is MGHRA and CDR2 is YSYEKL. This CDR3 has 17 residues. The J segment lost 5 bases and the V segment lost 1 base, leaving 10 bases of the junction unmatched. The CDR3 protein is CASSQVGGRGPDNEQFF. CDR3 sequence (DNA): TGCGCCAGCAGCCAAGTTGGGGGCAGGGGGCCCGACAATGAGCAGTTCTTC.

There are a few counts of this clone. V and J are TRBV7-3 and TRBJ2-3; 16 positions agree with TRBD2. The CDR3 loop spans 19 amino acids. The V and J ends lost 5 bases and 1 base, in that order; junction bases with no gene match: 9. Germline V gene data show CDR1 as SGHTA and CDR2 as FQGTGA. This CDR3 is CASSPMGLAGGRGTDTQYF. CDR3 bases: TGTGCCAGCAGCCCGATGGGACTAGCGGGGGGGCGGGGCACAGATACGCAGTATTTT.

The rearrangement joins TRBV30 to TRBJ1-5, with a tentative D call TRBD1 (6 bases). V lost 1 base and J lost 3, with 10 bases in between. The CDR3 has 14 residues. Germline V gives CDR1 GTSNPN, CDR2 SVGIG (reference sequence). The CDR3 spells CAWSAQGFNQPQHF. CDR3 DNA: TGTGCCTGGAGTGCCCAGGGGTTCAATCAGCCCCAGCATTTT.

CDR3 sequence: CASSPPGTSGRAGEQFF. The CDR3 coding sequence is TGTGCCAGCTCACCACCCGGGACTAGCGGGAGGGCGGGTGAGCAGTTCTTC. V gene TRBV18 combines with J gene TRBJ2-1, with TRBD2 identical over 16 bases. The germline V gene encodes CDR1 KGHSH and CDR2 LQKENI. Losses at the gene ends were 0 bases for V and 9 bases for J; bases not matched to a gene: 5. The CDR3 runs to 17 residues.

The chain has TRBV30 and TRBJ1-5; D may be TRBD1 (5 bases). The CDR3 sequence is 17 residues long. Trimming shortened V by 2 bases and J by 1 base, and 18 bases separated the two germline ends. Germline V gene data show CDR1 as GTSNPN and CDR2 as SVGIG (reference sequence). This chain's CDR3 is CAWSIPGGWMSNQPQHF. DNA for the CDR3: TGTGCCTGGAGTATTCCCGGGGGATGGATGAGCAATCAGCCCCAGCATTTT.

This clone has only a few counts. For the CDR3, the DNA is TGTGCCAGCAGCTCGACAGGAGAAGGAATGAACACTGAAGCTTTCTTT. This translates into CASSSTGEGMNTEAFF. The rearrangement links TRBV7-9 to TRBJ1-1; tentative D call: TRBD1 (6 bases). V was pared by 4 bases and J by 0 bases, with 15 bases between. CDR1 and CDR2 (germline): SEHNR, FQNEAQ (reference sequence). The CDR3 has 16 residues.

V is TRBV27 and J is TRBJ1-5; TRBD1 is a possible D gene (5 bases). V was cut by 5 bases and J by 3 bases, with 8 bases left in between. The CDR3 loop spans 13 amino acids. Germline assignment: CDR1 MNHEY and CDR2 SMNVEV (reference sequence). The CDR3 region is CASSIQVNQPQHF. The CDR3 DNA reads as TGTGCCAGCAGTATACAGGTCAATCAGCCCCAGCATTTT.

In DNA, the CDR3 is TGTGCCAGCAGATTCCAGGGGGCAGGGTCCGAGCAGTACTTC. Protein sequence: CASRFQGAGSEQYF. This chain joins TRBV27 and TRBJ2-7; 8 bases are a match to TRBD1. CDR1 is MNHEY and CDR2 is SMNVEV in the germline V gene (reference sequence). V shed 6 bases, J shed 6 bases, and the junction held 10 bases outside the gene matches. This CDR3 has 14 residues.

This rearrangement joins TRBV5-5 to TRBJ2-7; 12 bases match TRBD2. The germline CDR1 and CDR2 sequences are SGHKS and YYEKEE (reference sequence). The CDR3 has 17 amino acids. Losses at the gene ends were 2 bases for V and 2 bases for J; bases not matched to a gene: 8. CDR3 bases: TGTGCCAGCAGCTTCCTAGCGGGAGGGGGGTATCCCTACGAGCAGTACTTC. This translates into CASSFLAGGGYPYEQYF.

This clone was counted a single time. The chain recombines TRBV7-2 with TRBJ2-7, with TRBD2 matching 8 bases. V lost 5 bases, J lost 7 bases, and 13 bases stayed unmatched. The germline V gene encodes CDR1 SGHTA and CDR2 FQGNSA. The CDR3 sequence is 15 residues long. The CDR3 is CASSPAWTSRLEQYF. The CDR3 region has the DNA TGTGCCAGCAGCCCAGCCTGGACTAGCAGATTGGAGCAGTACTTC.

The V call is TRBV28, the J call TRBJ2-3; 12 bases are shared with TRBD2. The V gene's germline CDR1 is MDHEN and CDR2 SYDVKM. The CDR3 spans 17 residues. Trimming took 0 bases from V and 2 from J; bases not matched to a gene: 3. In nucleotides, the CDR3 is TGTGCCAGCAGTTTATGGGCTAGCGGGAGGGACACAGATACGCAGTATTTT. This translates into CASSLWASGRDTDTQYF.

V gene TRBV29-1 combines with J gene TRBJ1-2; unclear D gene. Trimming cost V 4 bases and J 2 bases, with 14 bases left between them. This CDR3 has 14 residues. Germline CDR1 reads SQVTM; CDR2 reads ANQGSEA. CDR3 sequence reads: CSVVNRQVNYGYTF. CDR3 coding DNA: TGCAGCGTTGTGAATCGGCAGGTGAACTATGGCTACACCTTC.

J is TRBJ1-5 and V is TRBV6-5; D ambiguous. This CDR3 is built from 13 residues. V was pared by 7 bases and J by 2 bases, with 9 bases between. Germline CDR1 is MNHEY and CDR2 is SVGAGI. DNA of the CDR3: TGTGCCAGCACTCTGTATGGCAATCAGCCCCAGCATTTT. Its protein product is CASTLYGNQPQHF.

This chain connects TRBV5-1 to TRBJ1-1; 8 positions match TRBD1. From germline, CDR1 is SGHRS and CDR2 YFSETQ. The V gene end was trimmed by 4 bases and the J gene end by 7 bases; junction bases not matched to a gene: 9. The CDR3 runs 14 residues. CDR3 sequence: CASSPQGASGEAFF. The CDR3 coding sequence is TGCGCCAGCAGCCCCCAGGGGGCGTCCGGTGAAGCTTTCTTT.

The genes are TRBV2 and TRBJ1-6; D is perhaps TRBD1 (5 bases). V lost 5 bases and J lost 3, with 11 bases in between. In germline, CDR1 is SNHLY, CDR2 FYNNEI. CDR3 length: 15 amino acids. The CDR3: CASSRGQGYNSPLHF. For the CDR3, the DNA is TGTGCCAGCAGTAGAGGACAAGGCTATAATTCACCCCTCCACTTT.

The rearrangement uses TRBV6-1 and TRBJ2-7; D remains ambiguous. CDR1 is MNHNS, CDR2 SASEGT, per germline. Trimming pared 4 bases from V and 0 bases from J, leaving 22 bases between. CDR3 length: 18 amino acids. CDR3 region: CASSGVGRSRRSSYEQYF. In DNA, the CDR3 is TGTGCCAGCAGTGGGGTCGGTAGGAGCAGAAGAAGCTCCTACGAGCAGTACTTC.